Each of the 29 T cell receptor beta chains below was sequenced from the same sample in a study of shared clonotypes between healthy human individuals. The assay was immunoSEQ multiplex PCR, and TCRdb's table has in-frame clones only and misses some. The sample carries around 2.5 million clones, 93% recorded once. The sample comprised naive CD4+ T cells from PBMCs. The subset here: CD45RA+ positively selected. Receptors were obtained from a man between 18 and 29 years old in good health. Some clones in this sample may be carry-over from other donors' samples.

The chain uses TRBV28 and TRBJ2-2; 7 bases are shared with TRBD2. Per germline, CDR1 MDHEN and CDR2 SYDVKM. The CDR3 has 16 residues. The V and J ends lost 4 bases and 6 bases, in that order; junction bases with no gene match: 11. CDR3 sequence (DNA): TGTGCCAGCAGTTCCCCGGCGGAGGGAGGGGCCGGGGAGCTGTTTTTT. This translates into CASSSPAEGGAGELFF.

A single count supports this clone. This chain joins TRBV7-7 and TRBJ2-1; 10 bases line up with TRBD2. Germline assignment: CDR1 SSHAT and CDR2 FNYEAQ (reference sequence). This CDR3 comprises 15 residues. V lost 1 base and J lost 4; bases outside the gene matches: 1. The CDR3, as DNA: TGTGCCAGCAGCTTAGTACTAGCGGGATACAATGAGCAGTTCTTC. Protein sequence: CASSLVLAGYNEQFF.

The genes are TRBV5-4 and TRBJ2-6, with 8 bases matching TRBD1. After removal of 0 bases from V and 4 bases from J, the junction contained 6 bases not matched to a gene. Germline CDR1 and CDR2: SGHNT and YYREEE (reference sequence). The CDR3 is 17 residues long. CDR3 sequence (DNA): TGTGCCAGCAGCTTGGATCCAGGGGGCACCGGGGCCAACGTCCTGACTTTC. This translates into CASSLDPGGTGANVLTF. Filled out from reference TRBV5-4 and TRBJ2-6, the complete variable domain reads ETGVTQSPTHLIKTRGQQVTLRCSSQSGHNTVSWYQQALGQGPQFIFQYYREEENGRGNFPPRFSGLQFPNYSSELNVNALELDDSALYLCASSLDPGGTGANVLTFGAGSRLTVL.

The chain uses TRBV18 and TRBJ1-5, with TRBD1 as a possible D gene (6 bases). Per the germline V gene, CDR1 is KGHSH and CDR2 is LQKENI. Between the trimmed V and J ends, which lost 5 bases and 6 bases, there was a span of 20 bases. This CDR3 contains 16 residues. In DNA form, the CDR3 reads TGTGCCAGCTCAACAGGGTTCGGGGGATTAGGTCAGCCCCAGCATTTT. Amino acid sequence: CASSTGFGGLGQPQHF. The full variable domain, completed using reference TRBV18 and TRBJ1-5, is NAGVMQNPRHLVRRRGQEARLRCSPMKGHSHVYWYRQLPEEGLKFMVYLQKENIIDESGMPKERFSAEFPKEGPSILRIQQVVRGDSAAYFCASSTGFGGLGQPQHFGDGTRLSIL.

The chain joins TRBV15 to TRBJ2-3, with D possibly being TRBD2 (7 bases). The CDR3 is 14 residues long. Germline V gives CDR1 LNHNV, CDR2 YYDKDF (reference sequence). The ends were cut back, 3 bases at V and 2 bases at J, with 9 bases in the middle. Written as DNA, the CDR3 is TGTGCCACCAGCAGGCGGGGGCCCACAGATACGCAGTATTTT. The encoded protein is CATSRRGPTDTQYF.

The chain uses TRBV11-1 and TRBJ2-7; 14 bases map to TRBD2. CDR3 length: 16 amino acids. Germline V CDR1 and CDR2: SGHAT, FQDESV (reference sequence). Trimming removed 6 bases from V and 1 base from J; junction bases left unmatched: 5. The CDR3 coding sequence is TGTGCCAGCAGACTGGGACTAGCGGGAGTGTCCTACGAGCAGTACTTC. Amino acids: CASRLGLAGVSYEQYF.

This clone was picked up one time. This CDR3 is CASDYASGAGYGYTF. The CDR3 nucleotides are TGTGCCAGCGACTACGCATCGGGGGCTGGCTATGGCTACACCTTC. This chain joins TRBV6-1 and TRBJ1-2, with D perhaps matching TRBD1 (6 bases). V lost 8 bases and J 4 bases, leaving 20 bases between the germline ends. CDR3 size: 15 residues. Germline V gene data show CDR1 as MNHNS and CDR2 as SASEGT.

V is TRBV5-1 and J is TRBJ2-1; D is unclear. This CDR3 contains 15 residues. Trimming took 4 bases from V and 0 from J, leaving 11 bases between them. Germline V gene data show CDR1 as SGHRS and CDR2 as YFSETQ. The CDR3 here is CASSPTVSSYNEQFF. The DNA of the CDR3 is TGCGCCAGCAGCCCTACCGTAAGCTCCTACAATGAGCAGTTCTTC.

The V call is TRBV7-8, the J call TRBJ2-3, with D possibly TRBD1 on 5 matching bases. V was trimmed by 2 bases and J by 1 base, leaving 25 bases between them. The CDR3 length is 20 residues. Germline lookup yields CDR1 SGHVS and CDR2 FQNEAQ. CDR3 residues: CASSLWVGGQTFSRTDTQYF. The CDR3 region has the DNA TGTGCCAGCAGCTTATGGGTGGGTGGACAAACGTTTAGTCGCACAGATACGCAGTATTTT. The full variable domain, in which reference TRBV7-8 and TRBJ2-3 provide the parts outside the CDR3, is GAGVSQSPRYKVAKRGQDVALRCDPISGHVSLFWYQQALGQGPEFLTYFQNEAQLDKSGLPSDRFFAERPEGSVSTLKIQRTQQEDSAVYLCASSLWVGGQTFSRTDTQYFGPGTRLTVL.

The V call is TRBV6-1, the J call TRBJ2-3; TRBD1 agrees at 7 bases. Unmatched junction bases numbered 11, after V lost 2 bases and J lost 3 bases. Germline values: CDR1 MNHNS, CDR2 SASEGT. This CDR3 contains 17 residues. CDR3 loop: CASSERGPGARTDTQYF. The CDR3 nucleotides are TGTGCCAGCAGTGAAAGGGGGCCCGGGGCACGAACAGATACGCAGTATTTT.

The rearrangement uses TRBV21-1 and TRBJ2-1; the table's D call of TRBD1 was not tested on the DNA. TRBV21-1 is recorded as a pseudogene. The CDR3 length is 16 residues. CDR3 sequence reads: CASSLRTGSPYNEQFF. In DNA, the CDR3 is TGTGCCAGCAGCCTTCGGACAGGGAGCCCCTACAATGAGCAGTTCTTC.

V gene TRBV15 combines with J gene TRBJ1-1; no clear D gene. Trimming took 4 bases from V and 10 from J, leaving 13 bases between them. Germline values: CDR1 LNHNV, CDR2 YYDKDF (reference sequence). The CDR3 has 12 amino acids. CDR3 DNA: TGTGCCACCAGCAAGTCCGCGGGTGGAGCTTTCTTT. Translating it yields CATSKSAGGAFF.

This rearrangement joins TRBV5-1 to TRBJ2-7, with D perhaps TRBD1 (6 bases). This CDR3 spans 15 amino acids. Germline CDR1 reads SGHRS; CDR2 reads YFSETQ. Trimming cost V 0 bases and J 3 bases, with 13 bases left between them. The CDR3 spells CASSLGPGQNYEQYF. In DNA, the CDR3 is TGCGCCAGCAGCTTGGGGCCGGGACAAAACTACGAGCAGTACTTC.

The chain employs TRBV11-2 and TRBJ2-7; D possibly corresponds to TRBD1 (5 bases). Germline V gene lookup returns CDR1 SGHAT and CDR2 FQNNGV. V lost 1 base, J lost 0 bases, and 10 bases lay in between. The CDR3 has 15 residues. CDR3 residues: CASSLVGALSYEQYF. The CDR3 bases are TGTGCCAGCAGCTTAGTAGGGGCCCTCTCCTACGAGCAGTACTTC.

J is TRBJ2-7 and V is TRBV10-1, with 12 bases that match TRBD2. Unmatched junction bases numbered 2, after V lost 2 bases and J lost 6 bases. CDR1 is WNHNN and CDR2 is SYGVQD in the germline V gene (reference sequence). The CDR3 contains 14 residues. CDR3 nucleotides: TGCGCCAGCAGTGAGCTAGCGGGAGGGCCCGAGCAGTACTTC. Translating it yields CASSELAGGPEQYF.

J is TRBJ1-1 and V is TRBV6-6; 7 bases match TRBD1. Looked up from germline, CDR1 is MNHNY and CDR2 is SVGAGI (reference sequence). Losses at the gene ends were 7 bases for V and 4 bases for J; bases not matched to a gene: 9. CDR3 size: 14 residues. The CDR3 here is CASNPPGGVTEAFF. CDR3 nucleotide sequence: TGTGCCAGCAACCCCCCAGGGGGGGTCACTGAAGCTTTCTTT.

This chain uses TRBV7-9 with TRBJ2-2; D unresolved. The CDR3 length is 13 residues. Germline V lookup: CDR1 SEHNR, CDR2 FQNEAQ (reference sequence). V was clipped by 1 base and J by 6 bases, with 6 bases between them. The CDR3 DNA reads as TGTGCCAGCAGCTTAGTTGCGTCCGGGGAGCTGTTTTTT. Its translation: CASSLVASGELFF.

The J gene is TRBJ2-2, the V gene TRBV5-1; the match to TRBD2 covers 10 bases. CDR3 length: 16 residues. Germline V CDR1 and CDR2: SGHRS, YFSETQ. J gave up 7 bases and V 2 bases, and 8 bases lay outside the gene matches. CDR3 protein: CASSFGASGSVGELFF. The CDR3 DNA is TGCGCCAGCAGCTTCGGGGCTAGCGGGAGTGTCGGGGAGCTGTTTTTT.

To note about this clone: Within the sample, other DNA sequences also encode this same CDR3. The CDR3 spells CASRPGQPNYGYTF. The DNA of the CDR3 is TGTGCCAGCAGACCCGGACAGCCTAACTATGGCTACACCTTC. This sequence joins TRBV28 and TRBJ1-2, with TRBD1 as a possible D gene (6 bases). The V end was cut by 6 bases, the J end by 0 bases, with 11 bases between. The CDR3 has 14 residues. Germline CDR1 reads MDHEN; CDR2 reads SYDVKM.

The chain employs TRBV15 and TRBJ1-4; the D is unclear. In germline, CDR1 is LNHNV, CDR2 YYDKDF (reference sequence). The CDR3 covers 12 residues. Trimming removed 3 bases from V and 7 bases from J, with 6 bases in between. CDR3 DNA sequence: TGTGCCACCAGCAGGAAGAGTGAAAAACTGTTTTTT. It codes for CATSRKSEKLFF.

J is TRBJ2-1 and V is TRBV6-6; D is possibly TRBD1 (6 bases). The V gene lost 6 bases and the J gene lost 15 bases, with 18 bases spanning the gap. This CDR3 spans 12 amino acids. Germline V gene sequence: CDR1 MNHNY, CDR2 SVGAGI (reference sequence). The CDR3: CASSLTGPPPFF. The CDR3 DNA follows: TGTGCCAGCAGCCTAACAGGGCCCCCTCCGTTCTTC.

The gene calls are TRBV6-1 and TRBJ1-4; D ambiguous. This CDR3 spans 14 amino acids. Germline V gives CDR1 MNHNS, CDR2 SASEGT. V lost 5 bases and J 0 bases, leaving 7 bases between the germline ends. The CDR3 coding sequence is TGTGCCAGCAGTATAACCGCAACTAATGAAAAACTGTTTTTT. Its protein product is CASSITATNEKLFF.

This clone was observed a few times. V and J are TRBV7-9 and TRBJ1-2; 8 bases fit TRBD1. CDR1 is SEHNR and CDR2 is FQNEAQ in the germline V gene (reference sequence). The V gene end was trimmed by 2 bases and the J gene end by 13 bases; junction bases not matched to a gene: 6. The CDR3 loop spans 12 amino acids. The CDR3 loop reads CASSLRQGAVTF. The CDR3 DNA reads TGTGCCAGCAGCTTAAGGCAGGGGGCAGTCACCTTC.

This clone was seen just once. The V call is TRBV5-1, the J call TRBJ2-7; 10 bases match TRBD1. This CDR3 is 14 amino acids long. From germline, CDR1 is SGHRS and CDR2 YFSETQ. Trimming removed 2 bases from V and 5 bases from J; junction bases left unmatched: 4. The CDR3 spells CASSLMTGGNEQYF. The CDR3 bases are TGCGCCAGCAGCTTAATGACAGGGGGCAACGAGCAGTACTTC.

V is TRBV5-1 and J is TRBJ2-7, with TRBD1 matching over 8 bases. Germline V gene lookup returns CDR1 SGHRS and CDR2 YFSETQ. V dropped 4 bases and J dropped 6; count of bases not matched to a gene: 9. The CDR3 totals 14 residues. The CDR3 region has the DNA TGCGCCAGCAGCGACGCCGGGACAGGCGGCGAGCAGTACTTC. As protein: CASSDAGTGGEQYF.

As concerns this clone: Other DNA variants within this sample encode the same CDR3. CDR3 nucleotides: TGTGCCAGCAGTTACTCTGCAACTAATGAAAAACTGTTTTTT. Its protein product is CASSYSATNEKLFF. The chain combines TRBV6-5 with TRBJ1-4; D remains unclear. V was clipped by 0 bases and J by 0 bases, with 2 bases between them. The CDR3 loop spans 14 amino acids. Germline values: CDR1 MNHEY, CDR2 SVGAGI.

This clone turned up a few times. This specimen includes other DNA sequences encoding the same CDR3. This chain joins TRBV30 and TRBJ1-1, with 10 bases lining up with TRBD1. Germline V gene data show CDR1 as GTSNPN and CDR2 as SVGIG (reference sequence). This CDR3 has 13 amino acids. V lost 4 bases to trimming and J lost 5 bases; unmatched junction nucleotides: 4. The CDR3 protein is CAWTRTGGTEAFF. For the CDR3, the DNA is TGTGCCTGGACTAGGACAGGGGGGACTGAAGCTTTCTTT.

This rearrangement joins TRBV9 to TRBJ2-1, with 8 bases identical to TRBD2. Germline lookup yields CDR1 SGDLS and CDR2 YYNGEE. This CDR3 region has 15 residues. Trimming at V came to 4 bases and at J to 5 bases, leaving 8 bases not matched to a gene. The CDR3, as DNA: TGTGCCAGCAGCAACAGCGGGAGAAACAACAATGAGCAGTTCTTC. Translation: CASSNSGRNNNEQFF.

The chain uses TRBV6-4 and TRBJ2-4; 8 bases align to TRBD1. The CDR3 runs 16 residues. Germline V lookup: CDR1 MRHNA, CDR2 SNTAGT. Unmatched junction bases numbered 7, after V lost 6 bases and J lost 0 bases. CDR3 region: CASRRQGIVAKNIQYF. The CDR3 nucleotides are TGTGCCAGCAGAAGACAGGGGATTGTAGCCAAAAACATTCAGTACTTC.